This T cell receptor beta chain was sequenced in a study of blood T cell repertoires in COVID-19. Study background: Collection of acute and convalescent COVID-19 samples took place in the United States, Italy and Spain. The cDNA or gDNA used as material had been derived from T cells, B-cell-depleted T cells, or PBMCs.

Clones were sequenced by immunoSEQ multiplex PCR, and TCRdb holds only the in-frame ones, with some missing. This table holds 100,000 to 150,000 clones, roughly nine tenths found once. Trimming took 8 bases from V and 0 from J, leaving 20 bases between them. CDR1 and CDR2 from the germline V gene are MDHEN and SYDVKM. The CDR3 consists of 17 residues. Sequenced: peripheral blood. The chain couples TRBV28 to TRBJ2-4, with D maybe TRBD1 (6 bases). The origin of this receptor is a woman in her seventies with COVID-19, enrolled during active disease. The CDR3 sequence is CASPPSGTPLAKNIQYF. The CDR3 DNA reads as TGTGCCAGCCCACCCTCCGGGACACCTTTAGCCAAAAACATTCAGTACTTC.